These T cell receptor beta chains were read from a single sample in a study of CD8 T cells in Susac syndrome. TCRdb re-derived calls from the immunoSEQ multiplex PCR reads in MiXCR, one entry per CDR3 protein. The profile shows 350,000 to 550,000 distinct CDR3 sequences, about 85% of them singletons. Input material: CD8+ T cells from PBMCs. The source of these receptors is a human donor with multiple sclerosis. The CDR3 runs from the conserved cysteine through the conserved F or W. A D gene is named only where the DNA matches it firmly. Some rows have no size entry. The others give once, few or many, or a class for an expanded clone.

clone_size	d_call	v_call	j_call	cdr3_nt	cdr3_aa
.	TRBD2	TRBV7-9	TRBJ2-3	TGTGCCAGCCGAGCTAGCGGGGGGCTTACAGATACGCAGTATTTT	CASRASGGLTDTQYF
.	.	TRBV5-6	TRBJ2-1	TGTGCCAGCAGCTTAATAGGAGAATCCTACAATGAGCAGTTCTTC	CASSLIGESYNEQFF
.	.	TRBV27	TRBJ2-3	TGTGCCAGCAGTTTATCAATTGGACCCGGCACAGATACGCAGTATTTT	CASSLSIGPGTDTQYF
.	.	TRBV12-3/TRBV12-4	TRBJ1-1	TGTGCCAGCACCCCATCGGGGGCCCTGACTGAAGCTTTCTTT	CASTPSGALTEAFF
few	.	TRBV12-3/TRBV12-4	TRBJ2-7	TGTGCCAGCAGTTTACCCGGAAGCCACGAGCAGTACTTC	CASSLPGSHEQYF
.	TRBD2	TRBV12-3/TRBV12-4	TRBJ2-1	TGTGCCAGCAGTCCGCCGACCGGGACTAGAGTGAATGAGCAGTTCTTC	CASSPPTGTRVNEQFF
once	.	TRBV19	TRBJ1-5	TGTGCCAGTAGTATAGCAAGGGGAGGGGACGATCAGCCCCAGCATTTT	CASSIARGGDDQPQHF
.	.	TRBV29-1	TRBJ1-1	TGCAGCGTGACTCTACACGAGGACACTGAAGCTTTCTTT	CSVTLHEDTEAFF
.	.	TRBV6-1	TRBJ2-3	TGTGCCAGCAGGGGGGTGGGGGCTCACACAGATACGCAGTATTTT	CASRGVGAHTDTQYF
.	.	TRBV6-5	TRBJ1-1	TGTGCCAGCAGACCGCCCGGGACGCTTGAAGCTTTCTTT	CASRPPGTLEAFF
once	TRBD1	TRBV7-9	TRBJ1-4	TGTGCCAGCAGCCCAGGGGGTGTCGGTGAAAAACTGTTTTTT	CASSPGGVGEKLFF
.	TRBD1	TRBV4-1	TRBJ1-6	TGCGCCAGCAGCCAGGACTCCGGGACAGCTAATTCACCCCTCCACTTT	CASSQDSGTANSPLHF
.	.	TRBV14	TRBJ1-1	TGTGCCAGCAGCCATATGAGATACACTGAAGCTTTCTTT	CASSHMRYTEAFF
.	TRBD2	TRBV6-5	TRBJ2-1	TGTGCCAGCAGTCTAGCGGGAACAGGGGATGAGCAGTTCTTC	CASSLAGTGDEQFF
.	.	TRBV27	TRBJ2-7	TGTGCCAGCAGTTTAGGGGGGCCTCGCGCGGAGCAGTACTTC	CASSLGGPRAEQYF
once	.	TRBV5-1	TRBJ2-7	TGCGCCAGCAGCTGGAGGGACGGCTCCTACGAGCAGTACTTC	CASSWRDGSYEQYF
once	TRBD2	TRBV6-1	TRBJ2-3	TGTGCCAGCAGTGAACTAGCGGCTAGCACAGATACGCAGTATTTT	CASSELAASTDTQYF